These 14 T cell receptor beta chains were all obtained from the same sample, sequenced in a study of blood T cell repertoires in COVID-19. The assay was immunoSEQ multiplex PCR, and TCRdb's table has in-frame clones only and misses some. Among 150,000 to 180,000 clones listed, 75% to 80% were seen once. The sequencing input was peripheral blood. The receptors were sampled from an elderly man with acute or convalescent COVID-19.

This clone was seen a single time. The V gene is TRBV2, the J gene TRBJ1-4; D gene ambiguous. The germline V gene encodes CDR1 SNHLY and CDR2 FYNNEI. The CDR3 has 14 residues. Deletions cut 6 bases from V and 0 bases from J, with 8 bases between. CDR3 in DNA: TGTGCCAGCAGAACTTTTGCAACTAATGAAAAACTGTTTTTT. It yields the protein CASRTFATNEKLFF. Looking up the rest from reference TRBV2 and TRBJ1-4 gives the full variable domain: EPEVTQTPSHQVTQMGQEVILRCVPISNHLYFYWYRQILGQKVEFLVSFYNNEISEKSEIFDDQFSVERPDGSNFTLKIRSTKLEDSAMYFCASRTFATNEKLFFGSGTQLSVL.

The V gene is TRBV12-3 or TRBV12-4, the J gene TRBJ1-4, with D possibly matching TRBD1 (5 bases). The CDR3 totals 13 residues. V was clipped by 3 bases and J by 8 bases, with 10 bases between them. The CDR3 DNA follows: TGTGCCAGCAGTTTCCTTGGGGCGGAAAAACTGTTTTTT. This codes for CASSFLGAEKLFF.

The chain combines TRBV2 with TRBJ2-1, with D perhaps TRBD2 (6 bases). CDR1 SNHLY and CDR2 FYNNEI come from the germline V gene. CDR3 length equals 16 residues. Trimming removed 4 bases at V and 3 bases at J, with 16 bases between. CDR3 DNA: TGTGCCAGCAGTGCGTACCAGGGACTTAGCTACAATGAGCAGTTCTTC. Its protein is CASSAYQGLSYNEQFF.

The chain employs TRBV10-3 and TRBJ1-1; the D is unclear. The CDR3 extends over 16 amino acids. V gave up 0 bases and J gave up 5 bases, with 16 bases separating them. Germline values: CDR1 ENHRY, CDR2 SYGVKD. The CDR3 spells CAISESSSGRETEAFF. The CDR3 DNA reads TGTGCCATCAGTGAGTCGTCGAGTGGGAGGGAAACTGAAGCTTTCTTT.

The rearrangement links TRBV2 to TRBJ1-2, with 8 bases that match TRBD1. V lost 6 bases to trimming and J lost 8 bases; unmatched junction nucleotides: 5. The CDR3 runs to 12 residues. The germline V gene has CDR1 SNHLY and CDR2 FYNNEI. In DNA, the CDR3 is TGTGCCAGCAGGGAGACAGGGGTCGGCTACACCTTC. This sequence encodes CASRETGVGYTF.

The chain carries TRBV19 and TRBJ1-2, with TRBD1 matching 10 bases. Germline V gives CDR1 LNHDA, CDR2 SQIVND (reference sequence). J gave up 4 bases and V 9 bases, and 11 bases lay outside the gene matches. The CDR3 is 15 amino acids. DNA for the CDR3: TGTGCCAGCTTCCCTGGACAGGGGGATGGCTATGGCTACACCTTC. It is translated as CASFPGQGDGYGYTF. The variable domain in full, with the rest retrieved from reference TRBV19 and TRBJ1-2, is DGGITQSPKYLFRKEGQNVTLSCEQNLNHDAMYWYRQDPGQGLRLIYYSQIVNDFQKGDIAEGYSVSREKKESFPLTVTSAQKNPTAFYLCASFPGQGDGYGYTFGSGTRLTVV.

V is TRBV10-3 and J is TRBJ2-5; D is undetermined. V lost 5 bases to trimming and J lost 4 bases, with 8 bases between them. The CDR3 contains 12 residues. Germline loops: CDR1 ENHRY, CDR2 SYGVKD. DNA for the CDR3: TGTGCCATCAGTCTGGGCAGAGAGACCCAGTACTTC. This sequence encodes CAISLGRETQYF.

The chain recombines TRBV3-1 (or the pseudogene TRBV3-2) with TRBJ2-1; D is possibly TRBD2 (6 bases). V lost 4 bases, J lost 2 bases, and 21 bases lay in between. Germline CDR1 LGHDT, CDR2 YNNKEL (reference sequence). This CDR3 is 18 amino acids long. The CDR3 loop reads CASSPGLIPESPYNEQFF. CDR3 bases: TGTGCCAGCAGCCCGGGACTGATCCCGGAAAGTCCCTACAATGAGCAGTTCTTC.

This rearrangement joins TRBV5-4 to TRBJ1-4, with TRBD1 identical over 9 bases. The V gene's germline CDR1 is SGHNT and CDR2 YYREEE (reference sequence). V was clipped by 4 bases and J by 7 bases; unmatched bases: 5. The CDR3 length is 14 residues. CDR3 nucleotide sequence: TGTGCCAGCAGCCAACAGGGGGCTGTTGAAAAACTGTTTTTT. Its translation is CASSQQGAVEKLFF.

This clone was picked up one time. The rearrangement links TRBV6-1 to TRBJ1-5; D remains ambiguous. This CDR3 has 13 residues. Germline V gene data show CDR1 as MNHNS and CDR2 as SASEGT. V was pared by 3 bases and J by 4 bases, with 7 bases between. The CDR3 DNA reads TGTGCCAGCAGTGAGAGGCAGAATCAGCCCCAGCATTTT. This gives the protein CASSERQNQPQHF.

This clone was counted only a few times. This chain connects TRBV19 to TRBJ1-3, with 9 bases lining up with TRBD1. The CDR3 extends over 15 amino acids. Germline V CDR1 and CDR2: LNHDA, SQIVND (reference sequence). Trimming cost V 4 bases and J 3 bases; bases outside gene matches: 4. This CDR3 reads CASSKQGAFGNTIYF. Here the CDR3 DNA reads TGTGCCAGTAGTAAACAGGGGGCCTTTGGAAACACCATATATTTT.

The rearrangement links TRBV18 to TRBJ1-1; D is undetermined. Germline CDR1 and CDR2: KGHSH and LQKENI. The CDR3 length is 16 residues. V lost 0 bases and J 1 base, leaving 12 bases between the germline ends. CDR3 in DNA: TGTGCCAGCTCACCACCGTTTCGGGGAAGGAACACTGAAGCTTTCTTT. Encoded protein: CASSPPFRGRNTEAFF.

The rearrangement uses TRBV30 and TRBJ2-1; 8 positions match TRBD2. The CDR3 totals 14 residues. Germline loops: CDR1 GTSNPN, CDR2 SVGIG (reference sequence). With V trimmed by 3 bases and J by 7 bases, 8 bases remained unmatched. CDR3 coding DNA: TGTGCCTGGAGCCCCGGGGTAGCGGGAAATGAGCAGTTCTTC. It yields the protein CAWSPGVAGNEQFF.

This clone was detected a few times. The J gene is TRBJ1-2, the V gene TRBV25-1, with D unresolved. This CDR3 contains 12 residues. CDR1 and CDR2 from the germline V gene are MGHDK and SYGVNS. V was trimmed by 5 bases and J by 7 bases, leaving 11 bases between them. Here the CDR3 reads CASSTLSIGYTF. The CDR3 DNA reads TGTGCCAGCAGTACCTTGTCTATTGGCTACACCTTC.